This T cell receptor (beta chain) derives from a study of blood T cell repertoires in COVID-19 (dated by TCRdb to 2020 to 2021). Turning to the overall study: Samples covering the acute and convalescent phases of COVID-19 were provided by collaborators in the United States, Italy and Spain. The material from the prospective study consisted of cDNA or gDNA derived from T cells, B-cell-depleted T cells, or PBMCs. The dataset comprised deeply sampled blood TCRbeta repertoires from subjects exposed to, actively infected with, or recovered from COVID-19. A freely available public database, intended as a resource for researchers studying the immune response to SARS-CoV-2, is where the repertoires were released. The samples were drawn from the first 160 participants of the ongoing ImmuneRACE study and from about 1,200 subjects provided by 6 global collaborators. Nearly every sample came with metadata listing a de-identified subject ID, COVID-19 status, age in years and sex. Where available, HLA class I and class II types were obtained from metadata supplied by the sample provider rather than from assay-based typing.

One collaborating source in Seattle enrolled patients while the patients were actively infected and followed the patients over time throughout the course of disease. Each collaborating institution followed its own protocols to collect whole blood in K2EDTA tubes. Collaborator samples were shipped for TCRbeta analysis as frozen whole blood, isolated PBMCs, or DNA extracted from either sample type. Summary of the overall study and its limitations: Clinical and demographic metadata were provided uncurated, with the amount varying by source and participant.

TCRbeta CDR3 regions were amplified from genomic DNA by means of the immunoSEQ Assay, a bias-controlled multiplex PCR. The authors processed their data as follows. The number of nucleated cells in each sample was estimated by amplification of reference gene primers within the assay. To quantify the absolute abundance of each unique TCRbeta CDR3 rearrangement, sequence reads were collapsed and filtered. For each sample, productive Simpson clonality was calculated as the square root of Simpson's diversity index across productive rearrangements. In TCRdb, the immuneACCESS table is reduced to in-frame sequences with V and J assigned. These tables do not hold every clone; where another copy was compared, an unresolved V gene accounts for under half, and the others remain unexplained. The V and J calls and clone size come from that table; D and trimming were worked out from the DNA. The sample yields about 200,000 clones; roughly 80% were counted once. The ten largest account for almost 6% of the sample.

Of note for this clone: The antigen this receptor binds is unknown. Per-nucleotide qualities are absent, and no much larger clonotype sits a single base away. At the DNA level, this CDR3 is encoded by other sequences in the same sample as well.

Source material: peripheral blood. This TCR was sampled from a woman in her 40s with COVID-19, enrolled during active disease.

The bases are TGTGCCAGCTCACCAACTAGCGGGAGTTACGAGCAGTACTTC. Translated, it gives CASSPTSGSYEQYF. This receptor chain uses TRBV18 and TRBJ2-7; a stretch of 11 junction bases matches TRBD2. From the cysteine through the phenylalanine, the CDR3 covers 14 amino acids. Left in the record is the CDR3 DNA by itself, 42 bases read in frame from the first base. V has 2 bases trimmed and J has 4 bases trimmed; junction bases matching no gene number 1. Based on the germline V gene, the CDR1 and CDR2 sequences are KGHSH and LQKENI.